This T cell receptor beta chain comes out of a study of beta chain features in type 1 diabetes. Overall study context: Patients did not differ from healthy donors in age, gender or cell yield. Study-wide results and caveats: At VDJ recombination sites, type 1 diabetes patients had fewer insertions and more deleted nucleotides. Type 1 diabetes patients had TCRB CDR3s that were shorter (moderately but significantly so) in all four CD4+ subsets.

Reverse transcribing all isolated RNA meant expressed TCRB transcripts were sequenced. This table comes from immunoSEQ multiplex PCR, and its TCRdb copy is limited to in-frame clones, with some not included. This sample has 130,000 to 150,000 clones; about 13% occur once, and the top ten carry under 1.5%. The V gene's germline CDR1 is SQVTM and CDR2 ANQGSEA. J lost 0 bases, V lost 7 bases, and 3 bases had no gene match. The CDR3 covers 13 residues. As concerns this clone: The antigen is undetermined.

The sequenced sample consisted of central memory CD4+ T cells from blood. This receptor was taken from a man between 18 and 29 years old with type 1 diabetes. The V gene is TRBV29-1, the J gene TRBJ1-5; 7 nucleotides agree with TRBD1. This CDR3 reads CSARDSSNQPQHF. The CDR3 DNA reads TGCAGCGCTAGGGACAGTAGCAATCAGCCCCAGCATTTT. Supplemented by reference TRBV29-1 and TRBJ1-5, the full variable domain reads SAVISQKPSRDICQRGTSLTIQCQVDSQVTMMFWYRQQPGQSLTLIATANQGSEATYESGFVIDKFPISRPNLTFSTLTVSNMSPEDSSIYLCSARDSSNQPQHFGDGTRLSIL.